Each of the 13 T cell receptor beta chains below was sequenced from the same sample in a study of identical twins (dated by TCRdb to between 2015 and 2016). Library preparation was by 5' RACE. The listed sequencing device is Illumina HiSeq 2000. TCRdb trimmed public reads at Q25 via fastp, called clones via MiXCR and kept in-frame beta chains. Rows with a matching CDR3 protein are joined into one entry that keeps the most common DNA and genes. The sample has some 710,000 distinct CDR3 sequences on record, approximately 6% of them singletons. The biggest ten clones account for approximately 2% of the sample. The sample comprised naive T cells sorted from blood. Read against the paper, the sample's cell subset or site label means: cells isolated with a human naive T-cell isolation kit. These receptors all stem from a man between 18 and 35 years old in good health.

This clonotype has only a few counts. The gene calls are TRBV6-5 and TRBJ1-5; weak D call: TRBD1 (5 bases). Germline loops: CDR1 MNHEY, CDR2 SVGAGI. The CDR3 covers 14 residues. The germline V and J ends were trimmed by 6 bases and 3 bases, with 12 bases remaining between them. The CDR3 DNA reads TGTGCCAGCAGCTACGGACACGACAATCAGCCCCAGCATTTT. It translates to CASSYGHDNQPQHF.

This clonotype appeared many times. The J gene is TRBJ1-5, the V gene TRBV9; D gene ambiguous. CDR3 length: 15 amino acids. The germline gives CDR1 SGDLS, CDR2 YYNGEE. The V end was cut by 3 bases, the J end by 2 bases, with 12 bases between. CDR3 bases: TGTGCCAGCAGCGCGGGCATTGGGGGCAATCAGCCCCAGCATTTT. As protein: CASSAGIGGNQPQHF.

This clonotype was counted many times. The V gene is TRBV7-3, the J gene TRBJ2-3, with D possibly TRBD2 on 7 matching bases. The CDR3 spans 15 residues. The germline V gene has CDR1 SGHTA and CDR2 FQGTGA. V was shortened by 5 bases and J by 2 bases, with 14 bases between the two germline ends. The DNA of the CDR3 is TGTGCCAGCAGCCCCTGGGCGGGGGCCACAGATACGCAGTATTTT. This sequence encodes CASSPWAGATDTQYF.

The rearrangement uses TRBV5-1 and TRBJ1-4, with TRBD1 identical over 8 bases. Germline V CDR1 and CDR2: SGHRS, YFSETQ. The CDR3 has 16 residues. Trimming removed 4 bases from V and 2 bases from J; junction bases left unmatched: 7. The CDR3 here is CASSRDRGYTNEKLFF. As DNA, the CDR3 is TGCGCCAGCAGCCGAGACAGGGGATACACTAATGAAAAACTGTTTTTT.

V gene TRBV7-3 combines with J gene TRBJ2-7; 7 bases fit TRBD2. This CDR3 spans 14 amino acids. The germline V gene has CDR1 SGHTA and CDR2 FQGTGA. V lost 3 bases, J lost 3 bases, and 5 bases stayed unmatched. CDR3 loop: CASSLGGSDYEQYF. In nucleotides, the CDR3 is TGTGCCAGCAGCTTGGGAGGGTCGGACTACGAGCAGTACTTC.

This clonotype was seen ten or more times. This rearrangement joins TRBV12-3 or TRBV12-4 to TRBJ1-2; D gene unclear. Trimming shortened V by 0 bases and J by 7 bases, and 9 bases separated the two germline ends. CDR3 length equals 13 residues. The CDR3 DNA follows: TGTGCCAGCAGTTTAGCGTTGCATCCTGGCTACACCTTC. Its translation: CASSLALHPGYTF.

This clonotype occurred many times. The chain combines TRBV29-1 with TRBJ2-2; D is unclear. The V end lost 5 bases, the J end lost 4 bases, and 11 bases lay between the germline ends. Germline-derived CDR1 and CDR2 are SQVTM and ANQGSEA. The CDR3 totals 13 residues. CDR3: CSVREISTGELFF. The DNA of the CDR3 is TGCAGCGTTCGCGAGATTAGCACCGGGGAGCTGTTTTTT.

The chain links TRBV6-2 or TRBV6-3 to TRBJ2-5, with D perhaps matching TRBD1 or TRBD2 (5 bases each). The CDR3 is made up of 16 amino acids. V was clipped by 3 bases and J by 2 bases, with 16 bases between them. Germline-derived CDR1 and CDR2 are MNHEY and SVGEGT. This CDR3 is CASSYVPGPAQETQYF. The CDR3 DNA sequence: TGTGCCAGCAGTTATGTTCCGGGGCCGGCTCAAGAGACCCAGTACTTC.

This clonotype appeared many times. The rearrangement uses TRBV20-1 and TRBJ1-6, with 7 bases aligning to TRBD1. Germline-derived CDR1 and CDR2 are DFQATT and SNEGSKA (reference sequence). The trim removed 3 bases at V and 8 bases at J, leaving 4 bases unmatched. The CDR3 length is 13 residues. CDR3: CSARRGRDSPLHF. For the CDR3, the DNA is TGCAGTGCTAGGAGGGGGCGAGATTCACCCCTCCACTTT.

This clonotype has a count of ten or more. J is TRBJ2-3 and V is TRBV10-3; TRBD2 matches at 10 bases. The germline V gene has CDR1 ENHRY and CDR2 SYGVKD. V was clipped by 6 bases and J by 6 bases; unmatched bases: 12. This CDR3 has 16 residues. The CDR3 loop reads CAISLGTSAIQDTQYF. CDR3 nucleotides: TGTGCCATCAGCCTGGGGACTAGCGCAATCCAGGATACGCAGTATTTT.

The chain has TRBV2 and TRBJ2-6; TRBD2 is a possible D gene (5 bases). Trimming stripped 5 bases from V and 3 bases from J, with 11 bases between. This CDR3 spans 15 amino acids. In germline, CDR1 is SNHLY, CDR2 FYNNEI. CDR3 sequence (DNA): TGTGCCAGCAGTTTTATCGGGAATGGGGCCAACGTCCTGACTTTC. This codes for CASSFIGNGANVLTF.

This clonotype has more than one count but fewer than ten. The CDR3 DNA is TGTGCCAGCAGCCTCCGGGGGAGAACAAATGAGCAGTTCTTC. It is translated as CASSLRGRTNEQFF. V and J are TRBV7-2 and TRBJ2-1; the D gene is possibly TRBD2 (6 bases). The CDR3 is 14 residues long. CDR1 and CDR2 (germline): SGHTA, FQGNSA. V was clipped by 5 bases and J by 7 bases, with 15 bases between them.

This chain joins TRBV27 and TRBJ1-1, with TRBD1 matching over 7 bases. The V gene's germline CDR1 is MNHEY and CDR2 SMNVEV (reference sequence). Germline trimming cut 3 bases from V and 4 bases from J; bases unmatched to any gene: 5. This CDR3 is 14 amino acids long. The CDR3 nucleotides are TGTGCCAGCAGTTTCCTCCAGGGGGTCACTGAAGCTTTCTTT. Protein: CASSFLQGVTEAFF.